This T cell receptor beta chain came from a study of blood T cell repertoires in COVID-19. Overall study: Nucleic acid was either cDNA or gDNA, and it came from T cells, B-cell-depleted T cells, or PBMCs.

In the source study's methods: Amplification from reference gene primers served as the basis for estimated nucleated cell counts. Clones were read by immunoSEQ multiplex PCR, and TCRdb kept only the in-frame ones, dropping some. From that table come the V and J calls and clone size; the DNA was used to work out D and trimming. In the table there are 200,000 to 300,000 clones, around four fifths of which are singletons. The CDR3 totals 16 residues. V was clipped by 4 bases and J by 5 bases; unmatched bases: 13. Germline CDR1 MNHNS, CDR2 SASEGT. The specimen sequenced was peripheral blood. The source of this sequence is a man over 45 with acute or convalescent COVID-19. V is TRBV6-1 and J is TRBJ1-2; 7 positions agree with TRBD1. The CDR3 coding sequence is TGTGCCAGCAGTGTTTCAATCCGACAGGGAGTTTATGGCTACACCTTC. Translated: CASSVSIRQGVYGYTF.